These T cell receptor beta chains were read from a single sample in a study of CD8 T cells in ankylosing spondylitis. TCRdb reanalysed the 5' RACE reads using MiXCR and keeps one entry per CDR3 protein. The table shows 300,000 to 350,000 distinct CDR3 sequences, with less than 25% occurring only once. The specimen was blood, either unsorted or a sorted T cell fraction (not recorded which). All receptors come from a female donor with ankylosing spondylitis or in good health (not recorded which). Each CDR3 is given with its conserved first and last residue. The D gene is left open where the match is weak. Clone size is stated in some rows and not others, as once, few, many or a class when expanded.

CDR3 protein: CASSFRETNYGYTF
CDR3 DNA: TGTGCCAGCAGCTTTCGGGAGACAAACTATGGCTACACCTTC
J gene: TRBJ1-2
clone size: .
D gene: .
V gene: TRBV5-6

CDR3 protein: CASSQRVGGGSYNEQFF
CDR3 DNA: TGCGCCAGCAGCCAGAGGGTGGGAGGAGGCTCCTACAATGAGCAGTTCTTC
J gene: TRBJ2-1
clone size: few
D gene: .
V gene: TRBV4-3

CDR3 protein: CSARAGTGSYNEQFF
CDR3 DNA: TGCAGTGCTAGAGCGGGGACAGGCTCCTACAATGAGCAGTTCTTC
J gene: TRBJ2-1
clone size: few
D gene: TRBD1
V gene: TRBV20-1

CDR3 protein: CASSLPAGTTDTQYF
CDR3 DNA: TGTGCCAGCAGTTTACCCGCGGGGACCACAGATACGCAGTATTTT
J gene: TRBJ2-3
clone size: few
D gene: .
V gene: TRBV12-3/TRBV12-4

CDR3 protein: CASSTRLDSNQPQHF
CDR3 DNA: TGTGCCAGCAGTACCAGACTAGATAGCAATCAGCCCCAGCATTTT
J gene: TRBJ1-5
clone size: .
D gene: .
V gene: TRBV27

CDR3 protein: CASSLGRGQPQHF
CDR3 DNA: TGTGCCAGCAGTTTAGGTAGGGGTCAGCCCCAGCATTTT
J gene: TRBJ1-5
clone size: many
D gene: .
V gene: TRBV12-3/TRBV12-4

CDR3 protein: CATSRDMAVGITEAFF
CDR3 DNA: TGTGCCACCAGCAGAGATATGGCTGTCGGGATCACTGAAGCTTTCTTT
J gene: TRBJ1-1
clone size: few
D gene: .
V gene: TRBV15

CDR3 protein: CASSQTAHNEQFF
CDR3 DNA: TGTGCCAGCAGCCAAACGGCGCACAATGAGCAGTTCTTC
J gene: TRBJ2-1
clone size: few
D gene: .
V gene: TRBV11-3

CDR3 protein: CASTPRGRQNYGYTF
CDR3 DNA: TGTGCCAGCACCCCCCGGGGCAGGCAAAACTATGGCTACACCTTC
J gene: TRBJ1-2
clone size: few
D gene: .
V gene: TRBV6-4

CDR3 protein: CASSQAGQRTGANVLTF
CDR3 DNA: TGCGCCAGCAGCCAGGCCGGACAACGAACTGGGGCCAACGTCCTGACTTTC
J gene: TRBJ2-6
clone size: few
D gene: .
V gene: TRBV5-1

CDR3 protein: CASSLLAGASYNEQFF
CDR3 DNA: TGTGCCAGCAGCTTATTAGCGGGAGCGTCCTACAATGAGCAGTTCTTC
J gene: TRBJ2-1
clone size: .
D gene: TRBD2
V gene: TRBV11-2

CDR3 protein: CAWSEGQGGNYGYTF
CDR3 DNA: TGTGCCTGGAGTGAAGGACAGGGGGGGAACTATGGCTACACCTTC
J gene: TRBJ1-2
clone size: .
D gene: TRBD1
V gene: TRBV30

CDR3 protein: CASSLAQGETQYF
CDR3 DNA: TGTGCCAGCAGTTTAGCCCAAGGGGAGACCCAGTACTTC
J gene: TRBJ2-5
clone size: .
D gene: .
V gene: TRBV12-3/TRBV12-4

CDR3 protein: CASSIPREAFF
CDR3 DNA: TGTGCCAGTAGTATTCCCCGTGAAGCTTTCTTT
J gene: TRBJ1-1
clone size: .
D gene: .
V gene: TRBV19

CDR3 protein: CASLSRPKLDTGELFF
CDR3 DNA: TGTGCCAGCCTCTCAAGACCGAAGCTGGACACCGGGGAGCTGTTTTTT
J gene: TRBJ2-2
clone size: .
D gene: .
V gene: TRBV6-1

CDR3 protein: CRAKQDIYNEQFF
CDR3 DNA: TGCAGGGCAAAACAGGATATCTACAATGAGCAGTTCTTC
J gene: TRBJ2-1
clone size: .
D gene: .
V gene: TRBV20-1

CDR3 protein: CASSTRVGTFDQPQHF
CDR3 DNA: TGTGCCAGCAGTACCCGCGTCGGGACATTTGATCAGCCCCAGCATTTT
J gene: TRBJ1-5
clone size: .
D gene: .
V gene: TRBV12-3/TRBV12-4

CDR3 protein: CASSLTDNTEAFF
CDR3 DNA: TGTGCCAGCAGCTTGACCGACAACACTGAAGCTTTCTTT
J gene: TRBJ1-1
clone size: .
D gene: .
V gene: TRBV12-3/TRBV12-4

CDR3 protein: CASNAGTGYGYTF
CDR3 DNA: TGTGCCAGCAATGCCGGGACAGGGTATGGCTACACCTTC
J gene: TRBJ1-2
clone size: .
D gene: TRBD1
V gene: TRBV11-2

CDR3 protein: CASSLRGTVLGNEQFF
CDR3 DNA: TGTGCCAGCAGTTTGCGAGGCACCGTACTCGGGAATGAGCAGTTCTTC
J gene: TRBJ2-1
clone size: .
D gene: .
V gene: TRBV12-3/TRBV12-4

CDR3 protein: CASSRRTSGTMDTQYF
CDR3 DNA: TGTGCCAGCAGCAGACGGACTAGCGGGACTATGGATACGCAGTATTTT
J gene: TRBJ2-3
clone size: .
D gene: TRBD2
V gene: TRBV7-9

CDR3 protein: CASSLEIGSRGYYEQYF
CDR3 DNA: TGTGCCAGCAGCTTAGAGATTGGGAGCAGGGGCTACTACGAGCAGTACTTC
J gene: TRBJ2-7
clone size: .
D gene: .
V gene: TRBV7-9

CDR3 protein: CASSSAGTQYF
CDR3 DNA: TGTGCCAGTAGTTCAGCGGGTACGCAGTATTTT
J gene: TRBJ2-3
clone size: .
D gene: .
V gene: TRBV6-1

CDR3 protein: CASSRGAGELFF
CDR3 DNA: TGTGCCAGCAGCCGCGGAGCCGGGGAGCTGTTTTTT
J gene: TRBJ2-2
clone size: many
D gene: .
V gene: TRBV6-5

CDR3 protein: CASSLTGMGGYTF
CDR3 DNA: TGTGCCAGCAGCTTAACAGGGATGGGAGGCTACACCTTC
J gene: TRBJ1-2
clone size: few
D gene: .
V gene: TRBV6-2/TRBV6-3

CDR3 protein: CASSEWVYSPLHF
CDR3 DNA: TGTGCCAGCAGTGAATGGGTCTATTCACCCCTCCACTTT
J gene: TRBJ1-6
clone size: .
D gene: .
V gene: TRBV25-1

CDR3 protein: CASTTAGGVETQYF
CDR3 DNA: TGTGCCAGCACCACCGCGGGAGGGGTGGAGACCCAGTACTTC
J gene: TRBJ2-5
clone size: .
D gene: TRBD2
V gene: TRBV7-2

CDR3 protein: CSARAPTGKGYEQYF
CDR3 DNA: TGCAGTGCTAGAGCGCCGACAGGGAAGGGCTACGAGCAGTACTTC
J gene: TRBJ2-7
clone size: .
D gene: TRBD1
V gene: TRBV20-1

CDR3 protein: CASIDKSTDTQYF
CDR3 DNA: TGTGCCAGCATCGACAAGAGCACAGATACGCAGTATTTT
J gene: TRBJ2-3
clone size: .
D gene: .
V gene: TRBV5-6

CDR3 protein: CASSLMAGGLSYEQYF
CDR3 DNA: TGTGCCAGCAGCTTAATGGCGGGAGGCCTCTCCTACGAGCAGTACTTC
J gene: TRBJ2-7
clone size: .
D gene: TRBD2
V gene: TRBV7-2

CDR3 protein: CASSSRGQGAGYGYTF
CDR3 DNA: TGTGCCAGCAGCTCGCGAGGACAGGGGGCGGGCTATGGCTACACCTTC
J gene: TRBJ1-2
clone size: few
D gene: TRBD1
V gene: TRBV5-6

CDR3 protein: CASSLERADTQYF
CDR3 DNA: TGTGCCAGCAGCTTGGAGAGGGCAGATACGCAGTATTTT
J gene: TRBJ2-3
clone size: .
D gene: .
V gene: TRBV11-2

CDR3 protein: CASSLVAGVGDTQYF
CDR3 DNA: TGCGCCAGCAGCTTGGTAGCGGGAGTGGGAGATACGCAGTATTTT
J gene: TRBJ2-3
clone size: .
D gene: TRBD2
V gene: TRBV5-1

CDR3 protein: CSAPWAGGTEAFF
CDR3 DNA: TGCAGTGCACCCTGGGCAGGGGGTACTGAAGCTTTCTTT
J gene: TRBJ1-1
clone size: .
D gene: TRBD1
V gene: TRBV20-1

CDR3 protein: CASSLSGGRLHEQYF
CDR3 DNA: TGTGCCAGCAGTTTATCGGGCGGGAGGTTGCACGAGCAGTACTTC
J gene: TRBJ2-7
clone size: few
D gene: TRBD2
V gene: TRBV7-2

CDR3 protein: CASSFGPGAGGYTF
CDR3 DNA: TGTGCCAGCAGCTTTGGCCCAGGAGCGGGGGGCTACACCTTC
J gene: TRBJ1-2
clone size: .
D gene: .
V gene: TRBV6-1

CDR3 protein: CSGLIGTGNQPQHF
CDR3 DNA: TGCAGTGGGTTGATTGGGACAGGTAATCAGCCCCAGCATTTT
J gene: TRBJ1-5
clone size: few
D gene: TRBD1
V gene: TRBV20-1

CDR3 protein: CASSTQRGSVTDTQYF
CDR3 DNA: TGCGCCAGCAGCACCCAAAGAGGGAGCGTCACTGATACGCAGTATTTT
J gene: TRBJ2-3
clone size: few
D gene: .
V gene: TRBV4-3

CDR3 protein: CASSLPLLAGVSNEQFF
CDR3 DNA: TGTGCCAGCAGCCTACCGCTCCTAGCGGGAGTCAGCAATGAGCAGTTCTTC
J gene: TRBJ2-1
clone size: .
D gene: TRBD2
V gene: TRBV5-6

CDR3 protein: CASSLGPGLAGVSGANVLTF
CDR3 DNA: TGCGCCAGCAGCTTGGGCCCTGGACTAGCGGGAGTGTCTGGGGCCAACGTCCTGACTTTC
J gene: TRBJ2-6
clone size: .
D gene: TRBD2
V gene: TRBV5-1

CDR3 protein: CASSLVGQGGGETQYF
CDR3 DNA: TGCGCCAGCAGCTTGGTAGGCCAGGGCGGCGGAGAGACCCAGTACTTC
J gene: TRBJ2-5
clone size: few
D gene: .
V gene: TRBV5-1

CDR3 protein: CSVPRVGRWLAYNKSSYEQYF
CDR3 DNA: TGCAGCGTTCCAAGGGTAGGTAGGTGGCTAGCCTATAACAAGAGCTCCTACGAGCAGTACTTC
J gene: TRBJ2-7
clone size: few
D gene: .
V gene: TRBV29-1

CDR3 protein: CASSKGLAEYYEQYF
CDR3 DNA: TGTGCCAGCAGCAAGGGACTAGCGGAGTACTACGAGCAGTACTTC
J gene: TRBJ2-7
clone size: few
D gene: TRBD2
V gene: TRBV7-6

CDR3 protein: CASSYEGSGNTIYF
CDR3 DNA: TGCGCCAGCAGCTACGAGGGCTCTGGAAACACCATATATTTT
J gene: TRBJ1-3
clone size: many
D gene: .
V gene: TRBV6-5

CDR3 protein: CASSGAGTKETQYF
CDR3 DNA: TGCGCCAGCAGTGGAGCGGGTACTAAAGAGACCCAGTACTTC
J gene: TRBJ2-5
clone size: .
D gene: .
V gene: TRBV10-1